The 7 T cell receptor beta chains below were found in one sample sequenced in a study of blood T cell repertoires in COVID-19. Using immunoSEQ multiplex PCR, the repertoire was profiled, and TCRdb retains in-frame clones only, with some absent. The data show 120,000 to 150,000 clones, approximately 88% seen once. Sequencing input: peripheral blood. These receptors came from a human donor in a cohort sampled during active COVID-19.

The chain carries TRBV29-1 and TRBJ1-4; D gene ambiguous. V gave up 7 bases and J gave up 8 bases, with 20 bases separating them. Germline loops: CDR1 SQVTM, CDR2 ANQGSEA. The CDR3 contains 14 residues. DNA of the CDR3: TGCAGCGCCGCCATCTGGACGGGAGCAGAAAAACTGTTTTTT. This encodes CSAAIWTGAEKLFF.

The DNA for the CDR3 is TGTGCCAGCAGCCAAGATCTTGCGGGCGCGCAAGACACAGATACGCAGTATTTT. This codes for CASSQDLAGAQDTDTQYF. The genes are TRBV14 and TRBJ2-3; D perhaps matches TRBD2 (5 bases). The CDR3 has 18 amino acids. Trimming cost V 0 bases and J 2 bases, with 18 bases left between them. Germline V gene data show CDR1 as SGHDN and CDR2 as FVKESK.

This clone has a single count. The chain uses TRBV30 and TRBJ1-1; TRBD1 agrees at 8 bases. Germline lookup yields CDR1 GTSNPN and CDR2 SVGIG (reference sequence). This CDR3 has 17 amino acids. Trimming removed 4 bases from V and 0 bases from J; junction bases left unmatched: 13. The CDR3 bases are TGTGCCTGGATGGATGTGCGGGACAGGAAAATGAACACTGAAGCTTTCTTT. This encodes CAWMDVRDRKMNTEAFF. The variable domain in full, with the rest retrieved from reference TRBV30 and TRBJ1-1, is SQTIHQWPATLVQPVGSPLSLECTVEGTSNPNLYWYRQAAGRGLQLLFYSVGIGQISSEVPQNLSASRPQDRQFILSSKKLLLSDSGFYLCAWMDVRDRKMNTEAFFGQGTRLTVV.

This clone was picked up one time. The chain recombines TRBV28 with TRBJ2-5; TRBD2 matches 11 bases. CDR3 length: 15 amino acids. V shed 5 bases, J shed 5 bases, and the junction held 7 bases outside the gene matches. Germline V lookup: CDR1 MDHEN, CDR2 SYDVKM. CDR3 sequence (DNA): TGTGCCAGCAGTACAATAGCGGGGGGGGAGGAGACCCAGTACTTC. Its translation is CASSTIAGGEETQYF.

The CDR3 nucleotides read TGTGCCAGTGGGGACAGGAGCTCCTACGAGCAGTACTTC. This gives the protein CASGDRSSYEQYF. The V call is TRBV6-5, the J call TRBJ2-7; 8 bases align to TRBD1. Trimming removed 9 bases from V and 0 bases from J; junction bases left unmatched: 4. The CDR3 loop spans 13 amino acids. Germline assignment: CDR1 MNHEY and CDR2 SVGAGI.

The chain employs TRBV2 and TRBJ2-7; possibly TRBD1 for D (6 bases). Germline V lookup: CDR1 SNHLY, CDR2 FYNNEI. Trimming took off 4 bases at V and 4 bases at J, with 17 bases between the two ends. The CDR3 is 15 residues long. The CDR3 spells CASSGKTGQDYEQYF. DNA of the CDR3: TGTGCCAGCAGTGGAAAAACGGGACAAGATTACGAGCAGTACTTC. The full variable domain, completed using reference TRBV2 and TRBJ2-7, is EPEVTQTPSHQVTQMGQEVILRCVPISNHLYFYWYRQILGQKVEFLVSFYNNEISEKSEIFDDQFSVERPDGSNFTLKIRSTKLEDSAMYFCASSGKTGQDYEQYFGPGTRLTVT.

The rearrangement links TRBV5-6 to TRBJ1-4, with D possibly being TRBD1 (6 bases). Germline values: CDR1 SGHDT, CDR2 YYEEEE. The CDR3 spans 18 residues. The V gene lost 2 bases and the J gene lost 3 bases, with 20 bases spanning the gap. The CDR3: CASSLKWTVIGANEKLFF. For the CDR3, the DNA is TGTGCCAGCAGCTTAAAGTGGACAGTCATAGGAGCTAATGAAAAACTGTTTTTT.